This TCR beta chain was retrieved from a study of cytomegalovirus exposure and HLA in healthy donors. Study-wide background: About 83 million unique TCRs from HLA-typed donors made up an early data release. General study points: A later analysis by the authors found several of the most significant clusters apparently linked to common viral pathogens.

Primers for the PCR totalled 60 Vbeta and 13 Jbeta. Clones were sequenced by immunoSEQ multiplex PCR, and TCRdb holds only the in-frame ones, with some missing. The sample records about 190,000 clones, around 81% being singletons. The CDR3 has 14 amino acids. Germline values: CDR1 MNHNY, CDR2 SVGAGI (reference sequence). The V end lost 2 bases, the J end lost 5 bases, and 10 bases lay between the germline ends. Regarding this clone: Its target is unknown.

V is TRBV6-6 and J is TRBJ2-4; D is possibly TRBD1 (5 bases). The TCR sequence derives from a woman aged 45-65 years in good health and CMV-seropositive. Sequencing was done on a sample of PBMCs. CDR3 protein: CASSYRQGQNIQYF. The CDR3 region has the DNA TGTGCCAGCAGTTACAGGCAGGGCCAAAACATTCAGTACTTC.